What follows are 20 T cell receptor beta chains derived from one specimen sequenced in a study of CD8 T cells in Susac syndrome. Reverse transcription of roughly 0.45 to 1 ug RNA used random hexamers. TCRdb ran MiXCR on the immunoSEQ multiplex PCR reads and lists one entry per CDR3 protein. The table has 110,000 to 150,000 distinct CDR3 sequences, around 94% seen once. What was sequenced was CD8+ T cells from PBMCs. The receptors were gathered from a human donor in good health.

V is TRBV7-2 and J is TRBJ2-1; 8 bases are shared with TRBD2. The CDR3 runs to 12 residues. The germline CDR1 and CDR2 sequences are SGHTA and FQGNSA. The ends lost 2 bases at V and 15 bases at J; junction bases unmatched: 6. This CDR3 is CASSLSREVPFF. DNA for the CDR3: TGTGCCAGCAGCTTATCGCGGGAGGTCCCGTTCTTC.

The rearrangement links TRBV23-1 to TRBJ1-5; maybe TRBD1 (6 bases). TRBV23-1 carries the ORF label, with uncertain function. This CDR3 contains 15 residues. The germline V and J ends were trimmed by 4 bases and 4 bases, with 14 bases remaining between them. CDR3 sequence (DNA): TGCGCCAGCAGTCGCCGGGACAACCCTAATCAGCCCCAGCATTTT. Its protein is CASSRRDNPNQPQHF.

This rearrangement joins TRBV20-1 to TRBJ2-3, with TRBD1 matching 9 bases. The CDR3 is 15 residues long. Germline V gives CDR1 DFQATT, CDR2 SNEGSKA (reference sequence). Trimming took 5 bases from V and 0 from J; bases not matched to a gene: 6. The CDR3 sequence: CSADGTGTSTDTQYF. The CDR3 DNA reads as TGCAGTGCTGACGGGACAGGGACTAGCACAGATACGCAGTATTTT.

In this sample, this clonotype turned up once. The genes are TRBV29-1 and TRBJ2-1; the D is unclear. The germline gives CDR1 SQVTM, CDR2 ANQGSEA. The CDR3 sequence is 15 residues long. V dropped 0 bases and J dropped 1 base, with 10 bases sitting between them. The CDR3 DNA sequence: TGCAGCGTTGAAGATCAGAAGGAGTCCTACAATGAGCAGTTCTTC. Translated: CSVEDQKESYNEQFF.

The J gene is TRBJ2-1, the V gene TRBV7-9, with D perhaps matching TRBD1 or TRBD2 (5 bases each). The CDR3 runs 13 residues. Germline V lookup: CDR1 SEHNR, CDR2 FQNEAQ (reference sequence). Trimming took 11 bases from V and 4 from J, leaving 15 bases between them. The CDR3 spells CAVGAANYNEQFF. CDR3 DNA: TGTGCCGTCGGGGCAGCGAATTACAATGAGCAGTTCTTC.

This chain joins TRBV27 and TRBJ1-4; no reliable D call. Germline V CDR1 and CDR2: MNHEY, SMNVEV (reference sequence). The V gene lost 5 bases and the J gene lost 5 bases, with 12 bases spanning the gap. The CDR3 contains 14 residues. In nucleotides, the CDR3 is TGTGCCAGCAGTCCACGGTCGGGGAATGAAAAACTGTTTTTT. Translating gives CASSPRSGNEKLFF.

CDR3 DNA: TGTGCCAGCAGTCTTCACCTCAGGGGAGATACGCAGTATTTT. The encoded protein is CASSLHLRGDTQYF. V gene TRBV27 combines with J gene TRBJ2-3, with a possible D match to TRBD1 (6 bases). The CDR3 runs 14 residues. Germline V lookup: CDR1 MNHEY, CDR2 SMNVEV (reference sequence). V gave up 5 bases and J gave up 5 bases, with 14 bases separating them.

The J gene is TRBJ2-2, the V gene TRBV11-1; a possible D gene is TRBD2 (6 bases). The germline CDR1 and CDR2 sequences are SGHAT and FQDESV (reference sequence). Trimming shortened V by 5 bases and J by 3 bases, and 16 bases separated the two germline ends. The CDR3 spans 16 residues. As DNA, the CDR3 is TGTGCCAGCAGCCCCGGGGCGAGCGGGTACACCGGGGAGCTGTTTTTT. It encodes CASSPGASGYTGELFF.

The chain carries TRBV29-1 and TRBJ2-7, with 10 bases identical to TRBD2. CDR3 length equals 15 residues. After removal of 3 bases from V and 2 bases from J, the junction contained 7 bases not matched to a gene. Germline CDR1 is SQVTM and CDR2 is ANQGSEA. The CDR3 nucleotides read TGCAGCGTTGATTATCAAGCGGGAGGGCCCTACGAGCAGTACTTC. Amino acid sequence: CSVDYQAGGPYEQYF.

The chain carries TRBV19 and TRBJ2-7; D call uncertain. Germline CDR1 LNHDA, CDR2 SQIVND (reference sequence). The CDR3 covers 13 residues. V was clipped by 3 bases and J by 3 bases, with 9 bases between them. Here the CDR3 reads CASSMSSFYEQYF. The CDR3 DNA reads TGTGCCAGTAGTATGAGTTCCTTCTACGAGCAGTACTTC.

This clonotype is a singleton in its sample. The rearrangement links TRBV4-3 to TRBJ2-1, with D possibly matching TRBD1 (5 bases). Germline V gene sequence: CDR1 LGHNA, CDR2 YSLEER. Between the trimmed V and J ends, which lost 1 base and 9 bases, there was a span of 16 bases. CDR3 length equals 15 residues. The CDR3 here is CASSQGISWGSEQFF. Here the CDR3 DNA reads TGCGCCAGCAGCCAAGGAATCTCGTGGGGCAGTGAGCAGTTCTTC.

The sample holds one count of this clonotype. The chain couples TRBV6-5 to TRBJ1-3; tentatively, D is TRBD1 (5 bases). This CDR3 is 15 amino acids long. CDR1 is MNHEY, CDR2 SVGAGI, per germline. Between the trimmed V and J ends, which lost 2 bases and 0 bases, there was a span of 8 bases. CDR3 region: CASSYDSDSGNTIYF. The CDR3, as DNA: TGTGCCAGCAGTTACGACAGTGACTCTGGAAACACCATATATTTT.

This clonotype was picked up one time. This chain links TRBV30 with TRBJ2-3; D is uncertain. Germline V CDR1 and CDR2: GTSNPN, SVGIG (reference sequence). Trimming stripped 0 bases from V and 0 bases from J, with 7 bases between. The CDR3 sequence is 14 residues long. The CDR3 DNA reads TGTGCCTGGAGTGTACTCTCTAGCACAGATACGCAGTATTTT. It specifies CAWSVLSSTDTQYF.

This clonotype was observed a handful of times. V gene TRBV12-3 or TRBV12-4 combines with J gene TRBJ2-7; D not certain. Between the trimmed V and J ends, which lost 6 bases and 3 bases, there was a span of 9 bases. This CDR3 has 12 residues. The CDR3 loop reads CASSRSDYEQYF. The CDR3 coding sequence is TGTGCCAGCAGCCGGTCTGACTACGAGCAGTACTTC.

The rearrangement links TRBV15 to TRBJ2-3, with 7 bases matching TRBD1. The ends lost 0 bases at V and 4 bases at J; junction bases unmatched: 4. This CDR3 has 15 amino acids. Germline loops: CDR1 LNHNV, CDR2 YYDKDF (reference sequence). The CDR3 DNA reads TGTGCCACCAGCAGAGATCCGACAGGGTCAGATACGCAGTATTTT. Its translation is CATSRDPTGSDTQYF.

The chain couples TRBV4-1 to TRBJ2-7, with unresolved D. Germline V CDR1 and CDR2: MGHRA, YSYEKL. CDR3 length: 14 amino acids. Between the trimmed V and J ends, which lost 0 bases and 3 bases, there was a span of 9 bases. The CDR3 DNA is TGCGCCAGCAGCCAAGACTTGAATTTCTACGAGCAGTACTTC. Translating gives CASSQDLNFYEQYF.

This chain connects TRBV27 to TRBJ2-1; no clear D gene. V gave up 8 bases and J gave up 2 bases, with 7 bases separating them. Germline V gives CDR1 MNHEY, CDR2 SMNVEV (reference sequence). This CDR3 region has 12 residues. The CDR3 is CASGRTYNEQFF. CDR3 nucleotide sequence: TGTGCCAGCGGGCGGACCTACAATGAGCAGTTCTTC.

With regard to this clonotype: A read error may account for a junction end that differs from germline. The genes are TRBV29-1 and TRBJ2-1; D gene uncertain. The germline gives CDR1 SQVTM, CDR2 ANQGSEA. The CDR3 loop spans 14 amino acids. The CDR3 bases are TGCAGCATTGAAGGTCTCTCCGGCTACAATGAGCAGTTCTTC. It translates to CSIEGLSGYNEQFF.

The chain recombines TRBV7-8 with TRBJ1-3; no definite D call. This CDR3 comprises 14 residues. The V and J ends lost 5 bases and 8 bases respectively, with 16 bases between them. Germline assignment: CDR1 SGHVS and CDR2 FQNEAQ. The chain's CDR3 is CASSRGLGVDTIYF. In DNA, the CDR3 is TGTGCCAGCAGCCGGGGTCTGGGAGTGGACACCATATATTTT.

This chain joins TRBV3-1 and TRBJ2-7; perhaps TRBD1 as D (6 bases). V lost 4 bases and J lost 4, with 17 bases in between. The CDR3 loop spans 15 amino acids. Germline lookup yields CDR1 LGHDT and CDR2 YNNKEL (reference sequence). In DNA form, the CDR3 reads TGTGCCAGCAGCCTTACAGGGACATACCCGTACGAGCAGTACTTC. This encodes CASSLTGTYPYEQYF.